This T cell receptor beta chain was recovered during a study of T cells in Graves' hyperthyroidism and ophthalmopathy. TCR beta CDR3 region amplification was performed from RNA transcripts. The HTBI primer set drove a first-round RT-PCR of the TCR CDR3. TCRdb re-derived calls from the multiplex PCR reads in MiXCR, one entry per CDR3 protein. The sample includes fewer than 650,000 distinct CDR3 sequences, approximately 14% of them seen just once. This clonotype has a handful of counts. The germline CDR1 and CDR2 sequences are DFQATT and SNEGSKA (reference sequence). The CDR3 is 13 amino acids. V shed 3 bases and J shed 3 bases, with 12 bases lying between them.

The receptor was isolated from a woman aged 40-49 years with Graves' hyperthyroidism. Sequencing input: blood. V usage is TRBV20-1 and J usage is TRBJ2-7; D ambiguous. This chain's CDR3 is CSARARWGYEQYF. The CDR3 DNA reads as TGCAGTGCTAGGGCACGGTGGGGCTACGAGCAGTACTTC.